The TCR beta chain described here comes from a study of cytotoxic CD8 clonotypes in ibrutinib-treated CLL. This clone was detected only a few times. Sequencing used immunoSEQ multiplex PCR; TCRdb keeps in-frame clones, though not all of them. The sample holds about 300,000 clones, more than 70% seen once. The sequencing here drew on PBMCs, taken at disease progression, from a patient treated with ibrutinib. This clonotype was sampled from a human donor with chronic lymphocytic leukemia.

CDR3 sequence: CASSWGAGELFF. DNA of the CDR3: TGTGCCAGCAGCTGGGGAGCTGGGGAGCTGTTTTTT. V gene TRBV7-9 combines with J gene TRBJ2-2, with D perhaps matching TRBD2 (5 bases). V lost 4 bases and J lost 8, with 8 bases in between. Germline CDR1 is SEHNR and CDR2 is FQNEAQ (reference sequence). The CDR3 extends over 12 amino acids. Based on the CDR3 plus reference TRBV7-9 and TRBJ2-2, the full variable domain is DTGVSQNPRHKITKRGQNVTFRCDPISEHNRLYWYRQTLGQGPEFLTYFQNEAQLEKSRLLSDRFSAERPKGSFSTLEIQRTEQGDSAMYLCASSWGAGELFFGEGSRLTVL.